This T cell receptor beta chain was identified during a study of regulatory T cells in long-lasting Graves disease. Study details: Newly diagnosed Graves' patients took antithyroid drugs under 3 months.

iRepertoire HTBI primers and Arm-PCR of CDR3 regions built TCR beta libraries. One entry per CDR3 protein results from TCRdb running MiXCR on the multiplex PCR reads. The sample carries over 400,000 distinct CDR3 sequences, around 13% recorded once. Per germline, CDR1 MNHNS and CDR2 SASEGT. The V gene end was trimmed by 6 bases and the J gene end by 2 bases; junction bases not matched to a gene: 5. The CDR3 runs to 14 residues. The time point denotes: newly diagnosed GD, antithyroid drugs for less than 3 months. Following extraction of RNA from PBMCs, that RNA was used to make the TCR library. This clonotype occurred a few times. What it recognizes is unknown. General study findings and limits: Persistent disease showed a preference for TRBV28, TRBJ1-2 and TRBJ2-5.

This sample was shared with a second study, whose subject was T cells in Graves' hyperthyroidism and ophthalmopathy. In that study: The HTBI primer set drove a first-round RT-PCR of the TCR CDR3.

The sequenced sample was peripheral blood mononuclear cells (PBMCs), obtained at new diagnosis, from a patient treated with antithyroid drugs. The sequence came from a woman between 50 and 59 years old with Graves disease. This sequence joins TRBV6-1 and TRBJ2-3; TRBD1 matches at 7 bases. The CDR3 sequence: CASRDRLLTDTQYF. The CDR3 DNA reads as TGTGCCAGCAGGGACAGGTTACTCACAGATACGCAGTATTTT.